This T cell receptor (beta chain) was captured in a study of shared clonotypes between healthy human individuals (dated by TCRdb to 2018 to 2020). Study-wide context: The cohort included a few men and a couple of women between 18 and 49 years of age. Blood TCR repertoires of a handful of healthy adults were deeply sequenced to estimate repertoire size and the extent of clonotype sharing between individuals. Different laboratories and diverse techniques were used to prepare libraries and sequence TCR repertoires, to increase sequencing depth and limit assay-specific biases. Per donor, leukapheresis produced somewhere between about 0.9 and 10 billion PBMCs. For each donor, CD4 naive and CD4 memory were each run on three plates, CD8 naive on two plates, and CD8 memory on one plate. General study outcomes and caveats: Rarefaction of sorted-subset datasets indicated incomplete sequencing despite the large sequencing depth. Estimated clonotype richness was generally larger for naive than for memory subsets. The small number of donors limited the genetic and exposure-history diversity represented. Compared with non-shared clonotypes, clonotypes shared by all four sorted-subset donors had higher generation probabilities. Pairwise subsampling led to the expectation that sequencing depth would affect the degree of clonotype sharing among donors. Around 5.4% of naive CD4, 3.5% of naive CD8, 2% to 2.5% of memory CD4, and 0.4% of memory CD8 clonotypes were shared across four donors. Sampling was restricted to blood, and TCR repertoires in tissues likely differ from the TCR repertoires found in blood.

Points on this clone: Its binding antigen is unknown. No much larger clonotype is one base removed from it; base qualities were not supplied.

From cysteine to phenylalanine, the CDR3 is 18 amino acids long. The DNA shown is the 54-base CDR3, in frame from base 1. V lost 4 bases and J lost 3 bases, and the count of bases not matched to a germline gene is 12. The germline V gene encodes CDR1 SEHNR and CDR2 FQNEAQ (reference sequence). TCR CDR3 regions were amplified from genomic DNA by multiplex PCR using the deep immunoSEQ assay. Extracted genomic DNA from each cell subset was distributed evenly across all wells of several immunoSEQ 96-well plates, and each plate was treated as a replicate. For sorted subsets, each replicate PCR was loaded with 200 ng genomic DNA, equivalent to about 30,000 T cell genomes. The purified libraries were quantified using a Qubit 3.0 fluorometer, sized with a Bioanalyzer 2100, and then quantified again using the KAPA Library Quantification kit. Each immunoSEQ 96-well plate was sequenced on its own single-read 150-cycle Illumina NextSeq 550 flow cell. The authors' analysis ran thus. Because the immunoSEQ output held only junctional sequences and lacked quality scores, the filtering could not match the filtering applied to full-length reads. To assign V/J genes and CDR3, sequences were annotated against IMGT germline references using PyIR, a Python wrapper for IgBLAST v1.9. Reads with weak V/J assignments (E-value above 1e-6), missing CDR3, stop codons, out-of-frame junctions, or ambiguous translated residues were removed. V3J clonotypes were defined by identical inferred V gene, J gene, and CDR3 amino acid sequence. Percentage overlap between repertoires was computed as shared unique clonotypes divided by the size of the smaller repertoire. Richness of each repertoire was evaluated using RTK rarefaction, the Chao1 estimator, and Recon v2.1 estimates of unobserved clonotypes. Generation probabilities were computed with OLGA for all TCRbeta clonotypes obtained by the gDNA method from four donors. Here the immuneACCESS table is served through TCRdb, limited to in-frame sequences with V and J called. Missing clones are a known gap in these copies; in checked studies unresolved V genes cover under half, and the rest lacks a known reason. V and J calls and clone size are given by that table; D and trimming were obtained from the DNA. The sample data list a few million clones, and 90% to 95% of these were observed just once. About 1.6% of the sample belongs to the ten largest clones.

CD8 naive samples consisted of CD45RO-negative cells that were positively selected for CCR7, yielding a CD45RA+CCR7+ population without TemRA cells. Healthy HIV-negative adults with no recently reported acute infections or vaccinations were included as donors. Only Caucasian adults living in Nashville, Tennessee, USA were represented among the donors. Blood was collected by leukapheresis, and PBMCs were isolated by Ficoll-Histopaque density gradient centrifugation and then cryopreserved in liquid nitrogen vapor phase. Analytical flow cytometry was used to check the purity and quantity of each magnetically sorted T cell population. From each sorted fraction, genomic DNA was isolated and quantified by UV absorbance on a Nanodrop 2000c.

Recombination linked TRBV7-9 to TRBJ2-5; 12 nucleotides in the junction match TRBD2. Sequenced: naive CD8+ T cells from PBMCs. According to the study, the label for this sample's cell subset or site signals: CD45RA+CCR7+. The receptor was derived from a man younger than 30 in good health. Some clones in this sample may be carry-over from other donors' samples. The CDR3 has the sequence CASSSYRTSGIAEETQYF. The nucleotide sequence reads TGTGCCAGCAGCTCATACAGGACTAGCGGGATAGCAGAAGAGACCCAGTACTTC.